This TCR beta chain was sequenced for a study of shared clonotypes between healthy human individuals. General study findings and limits: The study found about 5% of naive CD4 clonotypes shared across several donors.

Notes on this clone: Its antigen is currently unknown.

TCRdb keeps only in-frame clones here, not all; method: immunoSEQ multiplex PCR. The sample lists about 380,000 clones, 96% occurring once. The donors, healthy adults who were HIV-negative, had experienced no recent acute infections or vaccinations. This CDR3 spans 14 amino acids. The germline CDR1 and CDR2 sequences are SGHAT and FQDESV (reference sequence). Trimming left V 1 base short and J 1 base short, with 8 bases between. V usage is TRBV11-1 and J usage is TRBJ2-7, with D tentatively TRBD1 (6 bases). Sequences were obtained from memory CD8+ T cells sorted from blood. Described subset: CD45RO+ cells pooled with CCR7-negative TemRA cells. The clonotype comes from a man aged 25-40 years in good health. The CDR3 DNA reads TGTGCCAGCAGCTTAGGGGACATTTCCTACGAGCAGTACTTC. This codes for CASSLGDISYEQYF.